The clone carrying this T cell receptor beta chain was counted only a few times. Antigen specificity is unknown. The data were taken from a study of cytomegalovirus exposure and HLA in healthy donors. CDR3 length equals 17 residues. Losses at the gene ends were 4 bases for V and 4 bases for J; bases not matched to a gene: 14. Germline V CDR1 and CDR2: SGHRS, YFSETQ. 60 Vbeta and 13 Jbeta primers were used in PCR. The method was immunoSEQ multiplex PCR; TCRdb's version includes in-frame clones alone and lacks a portion of them. The sample yields fewer than 150,000 clones, approximately 15% seen once. Whole-study results and caveats: Association of a missense DCLRE1C variant with TCR beta V- and J-gene trimming was reported in a later analysis.

The origin of this receptor is a woman in her late teens or twenties in good health and CMV-seronegative. The chain carries TRBV5-1 and TRBJ1-1; 9 bases match TRBD1. Sequencing was done on a sample of PBMCs. CDR3 DNA sequence: TGCGCCAGCAGCCCGGGGGGACAGGGTTTCCGGGGCACTGAAGCTTTCTTT. This translates into CASSPGGQGFRGTEAFF.